Here is one T cell receptor (beta chain) with its context. The data belong to a study of regulatory T cells in long-lasting Graves disease. Time point of the sample: newly diagnosed GD, antithyroid drugs for less than 3 months. Extracted RNA from PBMCs served as the source of the TCR library. The germline V gene has CDR1 LGHDT and CDR2 YNNKEL (reference sequence). The V end was cut by 0 bases, the J end by 7 bases, with 22 bases between. CDR3 length equals 18 residues. CDR3-region Arm-PCR and iRepertoire HTBI primers produced the TCR beta libraries. TCRdb analysed the multiplex PCR reads with MiXCR anew, one entry per CDR3 protein. Of about 530,000 distinct CDR3 sequences in the sample, about 16% are singletons; the top ten hold around 25%. The sample was also reused in another study, on T cells in Graves' hyperthyroidism and ophthalmopathy. As that study records: Ophthalmopathy got predicted by the model a median around 6.6 months before its onset.

This TCR was recovered from a woman aged 35 to 59 with Graves disease. The rearrangement joins TRBV3-1 to TRBJ2-1, with D perhaps being TRBD1 or TRBD2 (5 bases each). The starting material was peripheral blood mononuclear cells (PBMCs), obtained at new diagnosis, from a patient treated with antithyroid drugs. The CDR3 reads CASSQDRAWDPFWNEQFF. The CDR3 nucleotides read TGTGCCAGCAGCCAAGATAGGGCTTGGGACCCCTTCTGGAATGAGCAGTTCTTC.